This T cell receptor (beta chain) was recorded in a study of T cell responses to AZD1222 COVID-19 vaccine (dated by TCRdb to about 2021). A note on the overall study: A total of around 240 trial participants underwent TCR sequencing, of whom more than 200 had received two doses of AZD1222 and some 26 had received two doses of the MenACWY control vaccine. Trial participants were enrolled into age subgroups of 18-55, 56-69 and 70-plus years, which contained around 150, 28 and 57 TCR-sequenced participants, respectively.

According to the study, the label for this sample's time point signals: about 28 days (+/-7) after the second vaccine dose. Because spike-specific TCR depth and breadth did not differ between the two schedules, AZD1222 recipients who got a second dose at roughly 4 weeks were pooled with those who got a second dose at roughly 12 weeks. The vaccinee samples were drawn from two UK trials, COV001 and COV002, one of which was a single-blind randomized controlled phase 2/3 trial testing AZD1222 (ChAdOx1 nCoV-19) in healthy adults. For TCRbeta chain sequencing, PBMC samples from trial participants were taken at day 0 and at day 28 after the second dose. Including cysteine and phenylalanine, the CDR3 has 12 amino acids. Only the CDR3 part of the read is kept: 36 bases, read in frame from the first base. V sheds 5 bases and J sheds 4 bases, leaving 9 bases between their ends. CDR1 SGHDT and CDR2 YYEEEE were looked up in the germline V gene.

Study-level results and caveats: Nearly half of unique spike-specific TCRs reportedly recognized epitopes outside regions mutated in the B.1.351 and B.1.1.7 variants. Conclusions about previously exposed vaccinees were limited because only a handful of AZD1222 recipients were SARS-CoV-2 seropositive at baseline. Vaccine-associated CD4 TCRs spanned the whole spike protein, with dominant responses in regions 160-218 and 743-854. The 56-69-year group was small, and its depth increase did not reach significance, likely because of low power. Participants were mostly white British and included more females than males, and it was suggested by the authors that clonal diversity may have been underestimated. After two AZD1222 doses, both the breadth and the depth of spike-specific TCRs were significantly higher than at day 0 and than in MenACWY recipients. No day 14 peak-response samples were available, so repertoires were characterized only after the peak T cell response.

The CDR3 regions of human TCRbeta chains were subjected to immunosequencing. The paper's processing steps were these. TCRs in the repertoires were compared against a reference library of SARS-CoV-2-specific TCRs that had been generated with the MIRA antigen-specificity platform. Breadth was defined as the fraction of unique TCRs that were SARS-CoV-2-associated, and depth was defined as the fraction of total T cells that were SARS-CoV-2-associated. Using the MIRA data, every spike-specific TCR was mapped to the spike region that the TCR reacted to and assigned to either a CD4 or a CD8 class. Log10-transformed breadth and depth values were compared by one-way ANOVA with Sidak's multiple comparisons tests. TCRdb holds this immuneACCESS table with in-frame rearrangements only. Some clones are missing; in checked studies, unresolved V genes explain under half, and the rest has no known cause. The D gene and trimming were derived from the DNA, and the V and J assignments and clone size from that table. The sample profile shows 90,000 to 100,000 clones; about 88% of them were found once. The ten most abundant clones make up approximately 14% of the sample.

About this clone itself: Its binding antigen is unknown. Base quality data are lacking; no much larger clone is found one base away.

The sequence joins TRBV5-6 to TRBJ1-1; the D segment cannot be called with confidence. The receptor was isolated from an adult who received the AZD1222 COVID-19 vaccine. This material consisted of peripheral blood, taken 28 days after the second AZD1222 dose. The CDR3 is CASRGIGTEAFF. The base sequence is TGTGCCAGCAGAGGGATTGGCACTGAAGCTTTCTTT.